One sample yielded the 3 T cell receptor beta chains listed below, sequenced in a study of shared clonotypes between healthy human individuals. Sequencing was performed with immunoSEQ multiplex PCR; in TCRdb, only in-frame clones are kept and a portion is missing. The data contain some 320,000 clones, about nine tenths of them singletons. What was sequenced was memory CD8+ T cells sorted from blood. The subset here: CD45RO+ cells pooled with CCR7-negative TemRA cells. These TCRs come from a man younger than 30 in good health.

The gene calls are TRBV29-1 and TRBJ1-4; 8 bases align to TRBD1. The V gene's germline CDR1 is SQVTM and CDR2 ANQGSEA. The CDR3 extends over 14 amino acids. V shed 0 bases and J 6 bases; nucleotides not matched to a gene: 3. The CDR3 DNA reads as TGCAGCGTTGAAGATCCGGGACAGGATGAAAAACTGTTTTTT. Translation: CSVEDPGQDEKLFF.

The rearrangement uses TRBV7-6 and TRBJ2-1; 10 bases fit TRBD1. CDR3 length: 16 amino acids. Looked up from germline, CDR1 is SGHVS and CDR2 is FNYEAQ. After removal of 5 bases from V and 2 bases from J, the junction contained 6 bases not matched to a gene. Here the CDR3 DNA reads TGTGCCAGCAGCCTACTCGGGACAGGGGCCTACAATGAGCAGTTCTTC. Protein product: CASSLLGTGAYNEQFF.

As to this clone: A far larger clone is off by one base, so a read error is likely. The J gene is TRBJ1-1, the V gene TRBV28; D gene ambiguous. V lost 5 bases and J lost 0, with 4 bases in between. The length of the CDR3 is 12 residues. Germline V gene data show CDR1 as MDHEN and CDR2 as SYDVKM. CDR3 bases: TGTGCCAGCAGTCCCCTGAACACTGAAGCTTTCTTT. As protein: CASSPLNTEAFF.